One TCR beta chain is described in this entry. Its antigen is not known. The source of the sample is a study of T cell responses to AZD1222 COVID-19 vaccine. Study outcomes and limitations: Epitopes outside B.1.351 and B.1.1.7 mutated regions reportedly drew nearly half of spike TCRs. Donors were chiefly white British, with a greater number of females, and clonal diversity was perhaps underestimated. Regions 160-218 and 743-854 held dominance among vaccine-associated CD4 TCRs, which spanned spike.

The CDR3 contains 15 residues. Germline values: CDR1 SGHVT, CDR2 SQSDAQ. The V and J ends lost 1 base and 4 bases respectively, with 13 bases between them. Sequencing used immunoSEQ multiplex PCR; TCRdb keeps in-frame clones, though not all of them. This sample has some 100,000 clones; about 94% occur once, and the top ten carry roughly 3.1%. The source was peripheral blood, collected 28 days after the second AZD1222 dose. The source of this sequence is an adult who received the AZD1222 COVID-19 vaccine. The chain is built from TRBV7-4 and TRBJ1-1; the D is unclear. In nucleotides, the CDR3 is TGTGCCAGCAGCTTAGTTCGGAGGGTTGGCACTGAAGCTTTCTTT. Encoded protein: CASSLVRRVGTEAFF.